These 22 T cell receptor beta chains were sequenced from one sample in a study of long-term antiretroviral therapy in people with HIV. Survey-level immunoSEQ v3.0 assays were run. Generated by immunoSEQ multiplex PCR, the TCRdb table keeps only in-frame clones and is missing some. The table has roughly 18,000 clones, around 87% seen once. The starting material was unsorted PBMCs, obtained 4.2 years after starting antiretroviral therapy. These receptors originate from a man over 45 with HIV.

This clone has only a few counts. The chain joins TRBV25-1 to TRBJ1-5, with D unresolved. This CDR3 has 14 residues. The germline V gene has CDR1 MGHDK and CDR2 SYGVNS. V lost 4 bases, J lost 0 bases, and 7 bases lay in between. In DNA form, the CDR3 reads TGTGCCAGCAGTGGTCCATTTAGCAATCAGCCCCAGCATTTT. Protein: CASSGPFSNQPQHF.

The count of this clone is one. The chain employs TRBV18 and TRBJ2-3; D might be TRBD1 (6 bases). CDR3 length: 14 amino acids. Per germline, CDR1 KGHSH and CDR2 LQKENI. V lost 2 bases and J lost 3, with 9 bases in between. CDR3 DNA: TGTGCCAGCTCACCAGGTCAGGGGACAGATACGCAGTATTTT. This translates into CASSPGQGTDTQYF.

CDR3 region: CAISGTDTNYNEQFF. The CDR3, as DNA: TGTGCCATCAGTGGAACAGACACAAACTACAATGAGCAGTTCTTC. The rearrangement links TRBV10-3 to TRBJ2-1; D gene unclear. Germline values: CDR1 ENHRY, CDR2 SYGVKD. With 4 bases removed from V and 3 bases from J, the gap between germline ends came to 13 bases. This CDR3 contains 15 residues.

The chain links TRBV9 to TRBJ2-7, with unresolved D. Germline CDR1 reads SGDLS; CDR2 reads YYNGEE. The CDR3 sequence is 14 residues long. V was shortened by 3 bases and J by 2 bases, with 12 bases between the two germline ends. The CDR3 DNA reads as TGTGCCAGCAGCGCCCCGAGCTCACCCTACGAGCAGTACTTC. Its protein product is CASSAPSSPYEQYF.

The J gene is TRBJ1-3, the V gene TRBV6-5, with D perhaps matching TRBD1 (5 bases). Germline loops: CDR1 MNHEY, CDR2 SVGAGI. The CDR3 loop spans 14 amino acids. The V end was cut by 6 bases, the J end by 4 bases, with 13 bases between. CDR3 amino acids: CASRTGGSGNTIYF. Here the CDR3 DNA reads TGTGCCAGCAGGACTGGGGGATCCGGAAACACCATATATTTT.

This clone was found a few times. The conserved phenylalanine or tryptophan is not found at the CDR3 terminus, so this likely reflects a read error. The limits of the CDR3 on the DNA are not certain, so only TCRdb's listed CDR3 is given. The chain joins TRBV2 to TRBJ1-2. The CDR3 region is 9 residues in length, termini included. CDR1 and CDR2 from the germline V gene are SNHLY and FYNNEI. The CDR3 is CASGGSPLG.

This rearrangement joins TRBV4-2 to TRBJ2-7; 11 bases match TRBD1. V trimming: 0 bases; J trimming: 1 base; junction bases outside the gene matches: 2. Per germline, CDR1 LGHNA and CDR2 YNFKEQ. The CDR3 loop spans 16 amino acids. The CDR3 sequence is CASSQEGDRGSYEQYF. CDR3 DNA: TGTGCCAGCAGCCAAGAAGGGGACAGGGGGTCCTACGAGCAGTACTTC.

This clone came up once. The CDR3: CASSPMSGTGNTEAFF. The DNA for the CDR3 is TGTGCCAGCTCACCGATGTCCGGGACGGGGAACACTGAAGCTTTCTTT. The J gene is TRBJ1-1, the V gene TRBV18, with TRBD1 as a possible D gene (5 bases). The CDR3 loop spans 16 amino acids. V lost 3 bases, J lost 1 base, and 15 bases lay in between. Germline lookup yields CDR1 KGHSH and CDR2 LQKENI.

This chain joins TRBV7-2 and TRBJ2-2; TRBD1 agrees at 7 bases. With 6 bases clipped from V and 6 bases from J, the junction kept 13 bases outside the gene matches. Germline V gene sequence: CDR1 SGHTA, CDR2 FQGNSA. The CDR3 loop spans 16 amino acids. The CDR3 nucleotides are TGTGCCAGCAGGACCGGACAGGATTGGTGGGCCGGGGAGCTGTTTTTT. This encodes CASRTGQDWWAGELFF. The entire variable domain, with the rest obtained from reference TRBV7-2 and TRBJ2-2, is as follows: GAGVSQSPSNKVTEKGKDVELRCDPISGHTALYWYRQSLGQGLEFLIYFQGNSAPDKSGLPSDRFSAERTGGSVSTLTIQRTQQEDSAVYLCASRTGQDWWAGELFFGEGSRLTVL.

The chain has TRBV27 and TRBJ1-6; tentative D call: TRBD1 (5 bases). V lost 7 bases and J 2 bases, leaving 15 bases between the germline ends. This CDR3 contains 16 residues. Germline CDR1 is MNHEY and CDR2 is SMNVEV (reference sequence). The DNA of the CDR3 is TGTGCCAGCAAGTTTAATCAGGGAACCTATAATTCACCCCTCCACTTT. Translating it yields CASKFNQGTYNSPLHF.

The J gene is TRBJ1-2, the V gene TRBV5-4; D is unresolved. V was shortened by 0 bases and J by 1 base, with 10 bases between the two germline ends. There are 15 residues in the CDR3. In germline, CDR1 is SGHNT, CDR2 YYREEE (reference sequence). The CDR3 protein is CASSLEGRDNYGYTF. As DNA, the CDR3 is TGTGCCAGCAGCTTGGAAGGGCGGGATAACTATGGCTACACCTTC.

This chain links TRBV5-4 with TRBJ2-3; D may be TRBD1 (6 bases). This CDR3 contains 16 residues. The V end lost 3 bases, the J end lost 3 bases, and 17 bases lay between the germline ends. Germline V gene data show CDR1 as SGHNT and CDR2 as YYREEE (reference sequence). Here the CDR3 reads CASSSGRRGDTDTQYF. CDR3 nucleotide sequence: TGTGCCAGCAGCTCGGGCCGCAGGGGCGATACAGATACGCAGTATTTT.

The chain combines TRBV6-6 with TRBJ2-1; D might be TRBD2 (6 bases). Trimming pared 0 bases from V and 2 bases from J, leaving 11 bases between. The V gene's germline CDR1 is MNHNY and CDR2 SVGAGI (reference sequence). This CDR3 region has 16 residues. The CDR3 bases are TGTGCCAGCAGTTACTCTAGCGGTGGTCCCTACAATGAGCAGTTCTTC. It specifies CASSYSSGGPYNEQFF.

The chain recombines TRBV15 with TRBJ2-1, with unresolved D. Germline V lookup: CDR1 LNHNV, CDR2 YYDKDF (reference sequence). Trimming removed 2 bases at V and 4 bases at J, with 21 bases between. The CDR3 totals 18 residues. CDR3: CATSRHIEKGWGYNEQFF. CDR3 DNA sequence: TGTGCCACCAGCAGACACATAGAAAAAGGCTGGGGATACAATGAGCAGTTCTTC.

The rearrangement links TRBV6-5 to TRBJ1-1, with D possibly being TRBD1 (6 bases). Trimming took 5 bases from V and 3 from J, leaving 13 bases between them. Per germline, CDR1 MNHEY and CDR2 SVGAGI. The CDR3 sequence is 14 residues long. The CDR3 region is CASSPRGLDTEAFF. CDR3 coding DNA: TGTGCCAGCAGTCCCAGGGGCCTCGACACTGAAGCTTTCTTT.

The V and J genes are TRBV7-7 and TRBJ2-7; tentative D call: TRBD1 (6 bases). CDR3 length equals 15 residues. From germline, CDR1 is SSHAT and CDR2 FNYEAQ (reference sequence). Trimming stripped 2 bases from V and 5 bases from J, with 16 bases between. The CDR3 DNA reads TGTGCCAGCAGCTTATTAACAGGGTACTCTGACGAGCAGTACTTC. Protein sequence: CASSLLTGYSDEQYF.

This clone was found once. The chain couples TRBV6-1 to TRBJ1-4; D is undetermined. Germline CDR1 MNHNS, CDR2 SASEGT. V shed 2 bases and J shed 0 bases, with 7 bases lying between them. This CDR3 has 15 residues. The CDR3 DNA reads TGTGCCAGCAGTGAAATGGTGGCAACTAATGAAAAACTGTTTTTT. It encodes CASSEMVATNEKLFF.

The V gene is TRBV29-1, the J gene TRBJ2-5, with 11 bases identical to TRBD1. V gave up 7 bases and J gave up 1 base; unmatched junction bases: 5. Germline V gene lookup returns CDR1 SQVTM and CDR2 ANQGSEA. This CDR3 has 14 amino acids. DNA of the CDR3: TGCAGCGGGACAGGGGGCGCGGGCCAAGAGACCCAGTACTTC. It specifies CSGTGGAGQETQYF.

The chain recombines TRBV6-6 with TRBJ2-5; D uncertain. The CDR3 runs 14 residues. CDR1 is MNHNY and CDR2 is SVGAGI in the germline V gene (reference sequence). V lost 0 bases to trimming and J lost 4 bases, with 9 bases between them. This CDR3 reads CASSYSPKGETQYF. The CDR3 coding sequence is TGTGCCAGCAGTTACTCGCCCAAGGGAGAGACCCAGTACTTC.

The CDR3 region is CASRPSLGRDGEQYF. CDR3 nucleotides: TGCGCCAGCAGACCCAGTTTGGGGCGGGATGGCGAGCAGTACTTC. V and J are TRBV23-1 and TRBJ2-7; D possibly corresponds to TRBD2 (6 bases). TRBV23-1 is marked as an open reading frame, function uncertain. The CDR3 extends over 15 amino acids. The V end was cut by 6 bases, the J end by 6 bases, with 21 bases between.

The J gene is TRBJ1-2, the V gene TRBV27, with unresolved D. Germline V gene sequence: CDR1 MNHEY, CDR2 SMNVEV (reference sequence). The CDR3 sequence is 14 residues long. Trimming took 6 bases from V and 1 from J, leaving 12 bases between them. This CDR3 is CASSPHRFNYGYTF. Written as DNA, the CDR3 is TGTGCCAGCAGCCCTCATCGGTTTAACTATGGCTACACCTTC.

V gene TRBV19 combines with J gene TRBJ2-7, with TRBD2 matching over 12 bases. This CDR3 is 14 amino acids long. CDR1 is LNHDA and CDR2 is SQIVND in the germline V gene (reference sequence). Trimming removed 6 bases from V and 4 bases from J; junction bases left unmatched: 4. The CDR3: CASSSGLAGYEQYF. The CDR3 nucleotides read TGTGCCAGTAGCTCCGGACTAGCGGGGTACGAGCAGTACTTC.